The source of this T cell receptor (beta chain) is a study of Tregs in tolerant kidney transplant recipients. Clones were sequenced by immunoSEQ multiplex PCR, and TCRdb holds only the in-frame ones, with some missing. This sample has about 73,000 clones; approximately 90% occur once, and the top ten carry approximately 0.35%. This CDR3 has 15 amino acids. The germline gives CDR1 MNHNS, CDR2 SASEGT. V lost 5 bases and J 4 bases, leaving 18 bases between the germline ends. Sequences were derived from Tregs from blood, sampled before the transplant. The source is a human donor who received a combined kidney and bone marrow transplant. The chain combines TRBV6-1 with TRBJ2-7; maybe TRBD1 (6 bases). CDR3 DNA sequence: TGTGCCAGCAGTTGGGGGCCCATGTTTGGTTACGAGCAGTACTTC. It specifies CASSWGPMFGYEQYF.